This T cell receptor beta chain is from a study of cytotoxic CD8 clonotypes in ibrutinib-treated CLL. Study in general: An average of around 260,000 productive templates and about 100,000 productive rearrangements was obtained per sample.

CDR1 and CDR2 (germline): MNHEY, SMNVEV (reference sequence). J lost 8 bases, V lost 6 bases, and 13 bases had no gene match. The CDR3 covers 15 residues. Assay: immunoSEQ multiplex PCR; the TCRdb copy retains only in-frame clones and omits some. The sample records fewer than 400,000 clones, 67% being singletons. The material was PBMCs, obtained after 36 months of ibrutinib treatment. The rearrangement uses TRBV27 and TRBJ2-3, with 8 bases fitting TRBD2. This receptor was identified in a human donor with chronic lymphocytic leukemia. This chain's CDR3 is CASRTSGSFARTQYF. The DNA of the CDR3 is TGTGCCAGCAGAACAAGCGGGAGCTTTGCGCGTACGCAGTATTTT.